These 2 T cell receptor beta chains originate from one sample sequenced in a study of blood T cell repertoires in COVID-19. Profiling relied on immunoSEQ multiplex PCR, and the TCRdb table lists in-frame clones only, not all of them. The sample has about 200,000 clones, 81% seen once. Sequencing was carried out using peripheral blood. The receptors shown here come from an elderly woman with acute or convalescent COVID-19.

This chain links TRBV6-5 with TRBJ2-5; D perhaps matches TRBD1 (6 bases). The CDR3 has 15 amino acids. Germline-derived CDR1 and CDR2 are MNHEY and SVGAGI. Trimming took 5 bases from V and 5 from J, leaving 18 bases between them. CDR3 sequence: CASSPGVSPKETQYF. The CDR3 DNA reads TGTGCCAGCAGTCCAGGGGTATCGCCAAAGGAGACCCAGTACTTC.

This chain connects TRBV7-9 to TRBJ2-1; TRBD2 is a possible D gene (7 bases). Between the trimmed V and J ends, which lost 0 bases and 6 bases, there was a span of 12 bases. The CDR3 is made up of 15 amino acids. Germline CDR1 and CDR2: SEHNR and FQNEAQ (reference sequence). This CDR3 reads CASSLALGGPNEQFF. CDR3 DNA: TGTGCCAGCAGCTTAGCGCTGGGGGGGCCCAATGAGCAGTTCTTC.